The next 30 T cell receptor beta chains were all read from a single sample in a study of cytomegalovirus exposure and HLA in healthy donors. 13 Jbeta primers and 60 Vbeta primers were used for the PCR. Assay: immunoSEQ multiplex PCR; the TCRdb copy retains only in-frame clones and omits some. The sample has 100,000 to 150,000 clones; the top ten hold approximately 1.7%. The sequenced material came from PBMCs. These receptors all come from a man between 18 and 35 years old in good health and CMV-seronegative.

The chain couples TRBV7-7 to TRBJ2-5; 9 nucleotides agree with TRBD1. Germline trimming cut 3 bases from V and 3 bases from J; bases unmatched to any gene: 14. CDR3 length equals 18 residues. In germline, CDR1 is SSHAT, CDR2 FNYEAQ (reference sequence). The CDR3 spells CASSFDRQGGLSKETQYF. CDR3 coding DNA: TGTGCCAGCAGCTTCGATCGACAGGGGGGATTATCTAAAGAGACCCAGTACTTC.

V gene TRBV7-3 combines with J gene TRBJ1-1; D not certain. Germline V gives CDR1 SGHTA, CDR2 FQGTGA. CDR3 size: 13 residues. The V gene lost 5 bases and the J gene lost 2 bases, with 9 bases spanning the gap. CDR3 sequence: CASSLTPNTEAFF. In nucleotides, the CDR3 is TGTGCCAGCAGCCTGACACCTAACACTGAAGCTTTCTTT.

This chain links TRBV25-1 with TRBJ1-5; TRBD1 agrees at 8 bases. V gave up 3 bases and J gave up 4 bases; unmatched junction bases: 2. The CDR3 loop spans 14 amino acids. From germline, CDR1 is MGHDK and CDR2 SYGVNS. The CDR3 nucleotides are TGTGCCAGCAGTGATCAGGGGGCTAATCAGCCCCAGCATTTT. Protein product: CASSDQGANQPQHF. Drawing the rest from reference TRBV25-1 and TRBJ1-5, the complete variable domain is EADIYQTPRYLVIGTGKKITLECSQTMGHDKMYWYQQDPGMELHLIHYSYGVNSTEKGDLSSESTVSRIRTEHFPLTLESARPSHTSQYLCASSDQGANQPQHFGDGTRLSIL.

This chain connects TRBV28 to TRBJ1-2; weak D call: TRBD1 (6 bases). The ends were cut back, 5 bases at V and 0 bases at J, with 10 bases in the middle. Per the germline V gene, CDR1 is MDHEN and CDR2 is SYDVKM. This CDR3 spans 14 amino acids. This CDR3 is CASSERTANYGYTF. The CDR3 bases are TGTGCCAGCAGTGAAAGGACAGCTAACTATGGCTACACCTTC.

The chain employs TRBV29-1 and TRBJ2-7, with no clear D. The germline V gene encodes CDR1 SQVTM and CDR2 ANQGSEA. V lost 4 bases, J lost 1 base, and 11 bases lay in between. This CDR3 is built from 13 residues. This CDR3 reads CSVVTDPSYEQYF. For the CDR3, the DNA is TGCAGCGTTGTAACAGACCCTTCCTACGAGCAGTACTTC.

The chain couples TRBV6-6 to TRBJ1-2, with 11 bases matching TRBD1. The junction had 4 bases not matched to a gene; V was cut back by 2 bases and J by 8 bases. The germline gives CDR1 MNHNY, CDR2 SVGAGI (reference sequence). The CDR3 is 14 amino acids. In DNA, the CDR3 is TGTGCCAGCAGTTACACGGACAGGGGGCGAGGCTACACCTTC. Protein sequence: CASSYTDRGRGYTF.

The V and J genes are TRBV29-1 and TRBJ2-7, with 10 bases fitting TRBD1. Germline assignment: CDR1 SQVTM and CDR2 ANQGSEA. The CDR3 contains 16 residues. V lost 4 bases to trimming and J lost 6 bases; unmatched junction nucleotides: 15. CDR3 in DNA: TGCAGCGTTGCCACCCCGAAGGGACAGGGGTTAGCCGAGCAGTACTTC. This translates into CSVATPKGQGLAEQYF.

This chain links TRBV10-3 with TRBJ2-1; 10 nucleotides match TRBD2. CDR3 length: 17 amino acids. V gave up 5 bases and J gave up 0 bases; unmatched junction bases: 7. The germline gives CDR1 ENHRY, CDR2 SYGVKD. CDR3 sequence: CAISSSGGLSSYNEQFF. DNA of the CDR3: TGTGCCATCAGTTCTAGCGGGGGTCTTAGCTCCTACAATGAGCAGTTCTTC.

V is TRBV11-2 and J is TRBJ2-1; the match to TRBD2 covers 8 bases. The CDR3 is 15 amino acids. Germline trimming cut 5 bases from V and 7 bases from J; bases unmatched to any gene: 10. Germline V gives CDR1 SGHAT, CDR2 FQNNGV. The CDR3, as DNA: TGTGCCAGCAGCCGGTTCGGGAGGGCAAGAAATGAGCAGTTCTTC. Translating gives CASSRFGRARNEQFF.

The chain joins TRBV5-8 to TRBJ2-7, with 8 positions matching TRBD2. J gave up 6 bases and V 2 bases, and 4 bases lay outside the gene matches. Germline lookup yields CDR1 SGHTS and CDR2 YDEGEE. The CDR3 has 13 residues. In DNA, the CDR3 is TGTGCCAGCAGCTTCGGACTAGCTGGCGAGCAGTACTTC. Residues: CASSFGLAGEQYF.

The chain joins TRBV28 to TRBJ2-7; 9 bases match TRBD2. Germline assignment: CDR1 MDHEN and CDR2 SYDVKM. V dropped 1 base and J dropped 5; count of bases not matched to a gene: 12. This CDR3 is built from 17 residues. CDR3 DNA sequence: TGTGCCAGCAGTTTATTAGGAGGGACTAGCAGCCTGAACGAGCAGTACTTC. It is translated as CASSLLGGTSSLNEQYF.

CDR3 loop: CASSLALGATGNTIYF. As DNA, the CDR3 is TGTGCCAGCAGCTTAGCACTGGGGGCGACTGGAAACACCATATATTTT. The genes are TRBV7-2 and TRBJ1-3, with D maybe TRBD1 (6 bases). CDR3 length: 16 amino acids. Germline-derived CDR1 and CDR2 are SGHTA and FQGNSA. With 0 bases removed from V and 2 bases from J, the gap between germline ends came to 11 bases.

The chain uses TRBV7-2 and TRBJ2-5, with D unresolved. Trimming removed 1 base at V and 5 bases at J, with 14 bases between. This CDR3 has 15 residues. The germline gives CDR1 SGHTA, CDR2 FQGNSA. In DNA, the CDR3 is TGTGCCAGCAGCTTAGTGGTTAGCCTGGTGGAGACCCAGTACTTC. It specifies CASSLVVSLVETQYF.

V and J are TRBV5-1 and TRBJ2-4; no firm D call. Germline V CDR1 and CDR2: SGHRS, YFSETQ. V dropped 1 base and J dropped 0 bases, with 8 bases sitting between them. The CDR3 sequence is 15 residues long. CDR3 DNA: TGCGCCAGCAGCTTGTCGACTGTAGCCAAAAACATTCAGTACTTC. Translated, it gives CASSLSTVAKNIQYF.

V gene TRBV21-1 combines with J gene TRBJ1-1. TRBV21-1 is a documented pseudogene. The CDR3 sequence is 15 residues long. This chain's CDR3 is CASSKAGGEGTEAFF. CDR3 DNA sequence: TGTGCCAGCAGCAAAGCAGGGGGGGAAGGCACTGAAGCTTTCTTT.

The CDR3 coding sequence is TGTGCCAGTAGTACGGGACAGGGGGCGACCGATGAGCAGTTCTTC. Protein product: CASSTGQGATDEQFF. The chain recombines TRBV19 with TRBJ2-1; TRBD1 matches 12 bases. Trimming at V came to 4 bases and at J to 8 bases, leaving 6 bases not matched to a gene. The CDR3 has 15 amino acids. Germline CDR1 LNHDA, CDR2 SQIVND (reference sequence).

The rearrangement uses TRBV5-1 and TRBJ2-4, with a weak D call TRBD2 (7 bases). The CDR3 sequence is 16 residues long. Germline CDR1 SGHRS, CDR2 YFSETQ. Trimming cost V 3 bases and J 6 bases, with 19 bases left between them. CDR3 residues: CASSWEGVKFGNIQYF. CDR3 bases: TGCGCCAGCAGCTGGGAGGGGGTGAAGTTTGGAAACATTCAGTACTTC.

V usage is TRBV29-1 and J usage is TRBJ1-1, with a weak D call TRBD1 (6 bases). This CDR3 is built from 16 residues. Germline values: CDR1 SQVTM, CDR2 ANQGSEA. Trimming shortened V by 6 bases and J by 0 bases, and 20 bases separated the two germline ends. Here the CDR3 DNA reads TGCAGCGTAGACAGAGGGAGGGGGGAGGTGAACACTGAAGCTTTCTTT. Translated, it gives CSVDRGRGEVNTEAFF.

V gene TRBV9 combines with J gene TRBJ2-2, with no clear D. Looked up from germline, CDR1 is SGDLS and CDR2 is YYNGEE. Deletions cut 4 bases from V and 8 bases from J, with 9 bases between. This CDR3 contains 12 residues. The CDR3 is CASSPFEGELFF. The CDR3 DNA is TGTGCCAGCAGCCCATTTGAGGGGGAGCTGTTTTTT.

The rearrangement links TRBV5-1 to TRBJ2-5, with 8 bases that match TRBD1. With the DNA end fitting TRBJ2-7 better, the J assignment may be wrong. The CDR3 contains 15 residues. CDR1 is SGHRS and CDR2 is YFSETQ in the germline V gene. The CDR3 reads CASSSSPDRDYEQYF. The DNA of the CDR3 is TGCGCCAGCAGCTCATCCCCGGACAGGGACTACGAGCAGTACTTC.

The chain uses TRBV27 and TRBJ1-5; 7 bases are shared with TRBD1. Trimming removed 4 bases from V and 3 bases from J; junction bases left unmatched: 6. This CDR3 has 15 residues. Germline CDR1 reads MNHEY; CDR2 reads SMNVEV (reference sequence). This CDR3 reads CASSSIGTDNQPQHF. CDR3 coding DNA: TGTGCCAGCAGTTCCATTGGGACAGACAATCAGCCCCAGCATTTT.

The chain uses TRBV4-1 and TRBJ1-4, with TRBD1 matching over 10 bases. This CDR3 comprises 17 residues. Losses at the gene ends were 1 base for V and 6 bases for J; bases not matched to a gene: 8. Germline values: CDR1 MGHRA, CDR2 YSYEKL. The CDR3 DNA sequence: TGCGCCAGCAGCCAAGCTCCGGGGGACAGGGGTGATGAAAAACTGTTTTTT. Its protein is CASSQAPGDRGDEKLFF.

The chain combines TRBV6-5 with TRBJ2-5; 11 bases map to TRBD1. The CDR3 is 15 residues long. Germline lookup yields CDR1 MNHEY and CDR2 SVGAGI. With 6 bases clipped from V and 5 bases from J, the junction kept 8 bases outside the gene matches. The CDR3 loop reads CASRAGQGARETQYF. The CDR3 nucleotides are TGTGCCAGCAGAGCCGGACAGGGGGCCAGGGAGACCCAGTACTTC.

CDR3 in DNA: TGTGCCAGCAGCTCGGACAGGGCGGATACGCAGTATTTT. This sequence encodes CASSSDRADTQYF. The chain couples TRBV7-9 to TRBJ2-3; 8 bases match TRBD1. The V segment lost 4 bases and the J segment 6 bases; nucleotides outside the gene matches: 3. CDR1 is SEHNR and CDR2 is FQNEAQ in the germline V gene (reference sequence). CDR3 length equals 13 residues.

Worth noting for this clone: The junction and the germline gene differ at one end; a read error may be behind it. The genes are TRBV11-2 and TRBJ2-1; 11 bases line up with TRBD2. The V gene's germline CDR1 is SGHAT and CDR2 FQNNGV. The CDR3 runs 14 residues. The CDR3 nucleotides are TGTGCCAGCAGCTTGATCACTAGCGGGAGCGGCGGGGTCTTC. It specifies CASSLITSGSGGVF.

The chain links TRBV11-3 to TRBJ2-3; 7 bases match TRBD2. Germline CDR1 and CDR2: SGHNT and YENEEA. The CDR3 loop spans 16 amino acids. V lost 5 bases and J lost 4; bases outside the gene matches: 12. CDR3: CASSRFAASGADTQYF. Here the CDR3 DNA reads TGTGCCAGCAGCCGTTTCGCGGCTAGCGGAGCAGATACGCAGTATTTT.

The chain uses TRBV10-2 and TRBJ1-1; 11 bases are a match to TRBD1. In germline, CDR1 is WSHSY, CDR2 SAAADI. After removal of 6 bases from V and 5 bases from J, the junction contained 5 bases not matched to a gene. The CDR3 consists of 14 residues. The CDR3 DNA is TGCGCCAGCAGCCGGGACAGGGGGGGGACTGAAGCTTTCTTT. It yields the protein CASSRDRGGTEAFF.

The rearrangement links TRBV6-6 to TRBJ2-2; D is possibly TRBD1 (6 bases). There are 14 residues in the CDR3. Germline V gives CDR1 MNHNY, CDR2 SVGAGI (reference sequence). Trimming took off 5 bases at V and 0 bases at J, with 7 bases between the two ends. The DNA for the CDR3 is TGTGCCAGCAGTCGACAGGCGAACACCGGGGAGCTGTTTTTT. This encodes CASSRQANTGELFF.

This rearrangement joins TRBV6-5 to TRBJ2-7, with 8 bases matching TRBD1. The V and J ends lost 0 bases and 2 bases, in that order; junction bases with no gene match: 3. Germline CDR1 is MNHEY and CDR2 is SVGAGI. The CDR3 sequence is 15 residues long. This chain's CDR3 is CASSYSTGDPYEQYF. The CDR3 DNA reads TGTGCCAGCAGTTACTCGACAGGGGACCCCTACGAGCAGTACTTC.

The chain couples TRBV10-3 to TRBJ2-2; 8 nucleotides match TRBD1. V dropped 6 bases and J dropped 4; count of bases not matched to a gene: 7. This CDR3 is built from 15 residues. Germline V gives CDR1 ENHRY, CDR2 SYGVKD. CDR3 DNA: TGTGCCATCAGAGATACAGGGGGGATCACCGGGGAGCTGTTTTTT. Translation: CAIRDTGGITGELFF.